This TCR beta chain appears in the sequencing data of a study of T cells in Graves' hyperthyroidism and ophthalmopathy. Study-level results: Blood also showed most of the thyroid clonotypes that were expanded above 0.001. The model made its ophthalmopathy prediction, and onset followed a median approximately six months later.

This clonotype appeared many times. Its antigen is unknown. Amplified regions were TCR beta CDR3 sequences from RNA transcripts. RT-PCR in the first round (using the HTBI primer set) targeted the TCR CDR3. One entry per CDR3 protein results from TCRdb running MiXCR on the multiplex PCR reads. Counted here are hundreds of thousands of distinct CDR3 sequences, about 14% occurring once; the ten biggest clones make up 12%. Source material for PBMCs was about 11 ml fresh peripheral blood. V lost 1 base to trimming and J lost 4 bases; unmatched junction nucleotides: 7. Germline CDR1 is SGHTA and CDR2 is FQGNSA. The CDR3 length is 15 residues.

This chain joins TRBV7-2 and TRBJ2-7, with TRBD2 matching over 7 bases. The specimen was blood. The source of this sequence is a woman aged 45-59 years with Graves' ophthalmopathy. This CDR3 is CASSLDIGGYYEQYF. In DNA form, the CDR3 reads TGTGCCAGCAGCTTAGATATCGGGGGGTATTACGAGCAGTACTTC.